This T cell receptor (beta chain) stems from a study of identifying expanded T cells in peripheral blood. General observations from the study: Over two and four weeks, about 16.4 and 19 clones changed, versus roughly 1.1 between replicates. Variance in clone template counts between roughly 2-week samples significantly increased with total template count across all healthy donors.

As regards this clone: No antigen is known for it.

Healthy donors had no documented immune events, such as infections, while sampled. Germline values: CDR1 SGHTA, CDR2 FQGNSA. The CDR3 totals 16 residues. Trimming took 5 bases from V and 5 from J; bases not matched to a gene: 12. The protocol was immunoSEQ multiplex PCR, while the TCRdb copy is restricted to in-frame clones and leaves out a portion. The sample includes 75,000 to 95,000 clones, roughly 85% of them seen just once. Material for sequencing was blood. V gene TRBV7-2 combines with J gene TRBJ1-1, with 9 bases identical to TRBD1. The source of this sequence is a person aged 18 to 69 in good health. CDR3 bases: TGTGCCAGCAGCCCCGGGACAGGGTCGGAGAGGACTGAAGCTTTCTTT. Its protein is CASSPGTGSERTEAFF. Based on the CDR3 plus reference TRBV7-2 and TRBJ1-1, the full variable domain is GAGVSQSPSNKVTEKGKDVELRCDPISGHTALYWYRQSLGQGLEFLIYFQGNSAPDKSGLPSDRFSAERTGGSVSTLTIQRTQQEDSAVYLCASSPGTGSERTEAFFGQGTRLTVV.